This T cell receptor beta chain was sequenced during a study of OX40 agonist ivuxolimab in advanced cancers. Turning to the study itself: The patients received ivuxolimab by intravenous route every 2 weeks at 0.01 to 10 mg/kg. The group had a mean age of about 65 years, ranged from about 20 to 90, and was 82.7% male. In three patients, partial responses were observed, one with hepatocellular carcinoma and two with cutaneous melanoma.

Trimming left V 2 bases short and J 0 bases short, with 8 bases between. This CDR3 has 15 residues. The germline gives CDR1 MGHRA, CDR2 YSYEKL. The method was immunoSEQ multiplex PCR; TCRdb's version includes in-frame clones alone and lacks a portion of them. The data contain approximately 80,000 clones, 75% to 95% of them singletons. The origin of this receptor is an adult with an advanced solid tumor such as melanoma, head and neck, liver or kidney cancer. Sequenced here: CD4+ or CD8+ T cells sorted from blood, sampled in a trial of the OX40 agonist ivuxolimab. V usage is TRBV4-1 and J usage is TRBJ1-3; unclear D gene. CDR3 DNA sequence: TGCGCCAGCAGCCAAAGGCCAGACTCTGGAAACACCATATATTTT. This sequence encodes CASSQRPDSGNTIYF.